Listed below are T cell receptor beta chains from one sample, sequenced in a study of T cells in Graves' hyperthyroidism and ophthalmopathy. TCRdb re-derived calls from the multiplex PCR reads in MiXCR, one entry per CDR3 protein. The sample has over 250,000 distinct CDR3 sequences, less than 30% seen once. Material: blood. The source of these receptors is a man aged 40-55 years with Graves' hyperthyroidism that later progressed to Graves' ophthalmopathy. CDR3s include the opening cysteine and the closing phenylalanine or tryptophan. The D gene is left open where the match is weak. A clone size is listed for some rows: how often the clone was seen (once, few, many), or a class if it is expanded.

D gene	clone size	J gene	V gene	CDR3 DNA	CDR3 protein
TRBD2	many	TRBJ2-7	TRBV11-3	TGTGCCAGCAGCCCCATAGCGGGAGACAACGACGAGCAGTACTTC	CASSPIAGDNDEQYF
TRBD1	NA	TRBJ2-5	TRBV20-1	TGCAGTGCGACCCGGGACAGGGTTTTCCAAGAGACCCAGTACTTC	CSATRDRVFQETQYF
TRBD1	NA	TRBJ1-1	TRBV6-4	TGTGCCAGCAGTGATCGACAGGGAAATAAAGCCTTCTTT	CASSDRQGNKAFF
TRBD1	many	TRBJ1-2	TRBV11-1	TGTGCCAGCAGCCTACCCCGGGACAGATCCTTGAGGCACTATGGCTACACCTTC	CASSLPRDRSLRHYGYTF
TRBD1	NA	TRBJ1-5	TRBV6-2/TRBV6-3	TGTGCCAGCAGTTACTCCCGCCGGGACAGTTATAGCAATCAGCCCCAGCATTTT	CASSYSRRDSYSNQPQHF
TRBD1	many	TRBJ1-2	TRBV5-1	TGCGCCAGCAGCACCCCAGGGGGGGATGGCTACACCTTC	CASSTPGGDGYTF
TRBD1	NA	TRBJ1-2	TRBV27	TGTGCCAGCAGTTGGGCCAGGGGGCGATATGGCTACACCTTC	CASSWARGRYGYTF
NA	many	TRBJ1-1	TRBV18	TGTGCCAGCTCACCACCCCCAGAGAACACTGAAGCTTTCTTT	CASSPPPENTEAFF
NA	NA	TRBJ1-1	TRBV12-3/TRBV12-4	TGTGCCAGCAGTTTAATCCAGGGGCTCACTGAAGCTTTCTTT	CASSLIQGLTEAFF
TRBD1	NA	TRBJ2-2	TRBV11-2	TGTGCCAGCAGCTTGACGGGGACAGGGGGCTCCGGGGAGCTGTTTTTT	CASSLTGTGGSGELFF
NA	NA	TRBJ1-6	TRBV7-2	TGTGCCAGCAGCTCAGGGCTTCCTCGTTCACCCCTCCACTTT	CASSSGLPRSPLHF
NA	many	TRBJ1-6	TRBV6-1	TGTGCCAGCACCGTAGAACTCTCCTATAATTCACCCCTCCACTTT	CASTVELSYNSPLHF
NA	many	TRBJ1-1	TRBV12-3/TRBV12-4	TGTGCCAGCAGTTTTGGCAGGGTGAACACTGAAGCTTTCTTT	CASSFGRVNTEAFF
TRBD1	NA	TRBJ1-5	TRBV6-2/TRBV6-3	TGTGCCAGCAGTTACGACAGGGTTGTACTCAATCAGCCCCAGCATTTT	CASSYDRVVLNQPQHF
NA	NA	TRBJ1-5	TRBV6-1	TGTGCCAGCAGTGGACTCCACTTCGACAATCAGCCCCAGCATTTT	CASSGLHFDNQPQHF
NA	NA	TRBJ1-6	TRBV2	TGTGCCAGCAGTGTCGGGGCAGGGAATTCACCCCTCCACTTT	CASSVGAGNSPLHF
NA	NA	TRBJ1-5	TRBV6-1	TGTGCCAGCACACCAAGTATGGGTCAGCCCCAGCATTTT	CASTPSMGQPQHF
NA	NA	TRBJ1-5	TRBV6-5	TGTGCCAGCAGTTCCCTCTCAAGCAATCAGCCCCAGCATTTT	CASSSLSSNQPQHF